This T cell receptor beta chain is from a study of blood T cell repertoires in COVID-19. This clone has more than one count but fewer than ten. Sequencing was performed with immunoSEQ multiplex PCR; in TCRdb, only in-frame clones are kept and a portion is missing. The repertoire holds 70,000 or so clones, with 80% as singletons. This CDR3 spans 15 amino acids. The germline V gene encodes CDR1 SGHDN and CDR2 FVKESK. Trimming took off 1 base at V and 1 base at J, with 10 bases between the two ends. Sequences were obtained from peripheral blood. J is TRBJ1-1 and V is TRBV14, with TRBD1 as a possible D gene (5 bases). The clonotype originates from a man in his fifties with COVID-19, enrolled during active disease. The CDR3 reads CASSQAGGGNTEAFF. CDR3 DNA: TGTGCCAGCAGCCAAGCGGGGGGTGGGAACACTGAAGCTTTCTTT.